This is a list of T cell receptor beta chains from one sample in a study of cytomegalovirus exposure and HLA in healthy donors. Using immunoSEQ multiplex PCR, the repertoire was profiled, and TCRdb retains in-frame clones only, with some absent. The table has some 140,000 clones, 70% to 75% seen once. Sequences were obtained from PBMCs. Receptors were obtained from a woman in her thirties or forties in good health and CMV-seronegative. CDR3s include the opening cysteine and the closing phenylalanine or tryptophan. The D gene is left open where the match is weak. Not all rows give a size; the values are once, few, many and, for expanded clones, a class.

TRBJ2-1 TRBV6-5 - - CASSDNTRGDEQFF TGTGCCAGCAGTGACAATACAAGGGGTGATGAGCAGTTCTTC
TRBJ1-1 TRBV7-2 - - CASSLTAGLMNTEAFF TGTGCCAGCAGCTTAACGGCAGGGCTCATGAACACTGAAGCTTTCTTT
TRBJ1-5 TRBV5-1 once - CASSLEGGQPQHF TGCGCCAGCAGCTTGGAAGGCGGTCAGCCCCAGCATTTT
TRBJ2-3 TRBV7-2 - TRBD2 CASSLAPSGVGDTQYF TGTGCCAGCAGCTTAGCCCCTAGCGGGGTTGGAGATACGCAGTATTTT
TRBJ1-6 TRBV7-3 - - CASSLRGLGYNSPLHF TGTGCCAGCAGCTTAAGGGGGCTCGGCTATAATTCACCCCTCCACTTT
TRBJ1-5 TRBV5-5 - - CASSLGGNSNQPQHF TGTGCCAGCAGCTTGGGAGGGAATAGCAATCAGCCCCAGCATTTT
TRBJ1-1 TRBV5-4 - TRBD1 CASSPRGGQGNTEAFF TGTGCCAGCAGCCCCCGCGGGGGACAGGGGAACACTGAAGCTTTCTTT
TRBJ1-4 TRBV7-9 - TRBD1 CASNNPTGGYEKLFF TGTGCCAGCAACAACCCGACAGGGGGGTATGAAAAACTGTTTTTT
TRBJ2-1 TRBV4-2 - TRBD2 CASSQMTSGGYNEQFF TGTGCCAGCAGCCAAATGACTAGCGGGGGGTACAATGAGCAGTTCTTC
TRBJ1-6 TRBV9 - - CASSFGIPYNSPLHF TGTGCCAGCAGCTTCGGGATCCCCTATAATTCACCCCTCCACTTT
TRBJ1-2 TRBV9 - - CASSVGGGFDGYTF TGTGCCAGCAGCGTAGGGGGGGGGTTCGATGGCTACACCTTC
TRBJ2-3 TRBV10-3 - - CAISVTGTSTDTQYF TGTGCCATCAGTGTCACCGGGACTAGCACAGATACGCAGTATTTT
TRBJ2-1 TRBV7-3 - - CASSGGGDEQFF TGTGCCAGCAGCGGGGGGGGCGATGAGCAGTTCTTC
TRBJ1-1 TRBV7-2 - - CASSYEGYRVAEAFF TGTGCCAGCAGCTATGAGGGGTACAGGGTCGCTGAAGCTTTCTTT
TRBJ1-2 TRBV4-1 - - CASSQDVAAYYGYTF TGCGCCAGCAGCCAAGACGTGGCGGCTTATTATGGCTACACCTTC
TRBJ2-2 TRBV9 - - CASSVEGLGTGELFF TGTGCCAGCAGCGTAGAAGGTCTAGGTACCGGGGAGCTGTTTTTT
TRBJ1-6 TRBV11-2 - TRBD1 CASSQYTGGGSPLHF TGTGCCAGCAGCCAATACACAGGGGGCGGTTCACCCCTCCACTTT
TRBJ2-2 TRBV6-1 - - CASSESLRTGELFF TGTGCCAGCAGTGAAAGTCTCAGGACCGGGGAGCTGTTTTTT
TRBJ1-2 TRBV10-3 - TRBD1 CAINPGQGTTYGYTF TGTGCCATCAATCCCGGACAGGGGACTACCTATGGCTACACCTTC
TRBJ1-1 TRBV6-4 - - CASRDTVNTEAFF TGTGCCAGCAGAGATACAGTGAACACTGAAGCTTTCTTT
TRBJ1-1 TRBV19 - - CASSMPPQGHAEAFF TGTGCCAGTAGTATGCCCCCGCAGGGACATGCTGAAGCTTTCTTT
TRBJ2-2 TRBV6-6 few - CASSYPGTGELFF TGTGCCAGCAGTTACCCCGGTACCGGGGAGCTGTTTTTT
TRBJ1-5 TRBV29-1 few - CSVIVHSNQPQHF TGCAGCGTAATAGTTCATAGCAATCAGCCCCAGCATTTT
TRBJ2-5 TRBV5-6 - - CASSRGTEETQYF TGTGCCAGCAGTCGGGGGACAGAAGAGACCCAGTACTTC
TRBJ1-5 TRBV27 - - CASSPGVYGNQPQHF TGTGCCAGCAGTCCAGGGGTATATGGCAATCAGCCCCAGCATTTT
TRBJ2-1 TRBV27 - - CASSSPFKGLANEQFF TGTGCCAGCAGTTCCCCCTTTAAGGGGCTTGCGAATGAGCAGTTCTTC
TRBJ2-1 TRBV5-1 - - CASSLTDNEQFF TGCGCCAGCAGCTTGACGGACAATGAGCAGTTCTTC
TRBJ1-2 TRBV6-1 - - CASSEARRGAPLPLYGYTF TGTGCCAGCAGTGAAGCGAGGCGGGGGGCCCCACTCCCCCTCTATGGCTACACCTTC
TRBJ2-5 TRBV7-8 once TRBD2 CASSSQRTSGVQETQYF TGTGCCAGCAGCTCGCAAAGGACTAGCGGGGTCCAAGAGACCCAGTACTTC
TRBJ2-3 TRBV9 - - CASSVNGGSTDTQYF TGTGCCAGCAGCGTAAACGGCGGGAGCACAGATACGCAGTATTTT
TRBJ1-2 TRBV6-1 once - CASRTSGFYGYTF TGTGCCAGCAGGACCTCAGGGTTTTATGGCTACACCTTC
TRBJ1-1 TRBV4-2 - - CASSPRGSEAFF TGTGCCAGCAGCCCCAGGGGATCTGAAGCTTTCTTT
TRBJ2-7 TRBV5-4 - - CASSPGDEQYF TGTGCCAGCAGCCCGGGGGACGAGCAGTACTTC
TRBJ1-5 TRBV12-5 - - CASGFIQDRLHPQHF TGTGCTAGTGGTTTTATCCAAGACAGGCTACATCCCCAGCATTTT
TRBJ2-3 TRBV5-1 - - CASSLGRGYTDTQYF TGCGCCAGCAGCTTGGGGCGGGGTTACACAGATACGCAGTATTTT
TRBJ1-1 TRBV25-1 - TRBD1 CASSESGTGGLLFF TGTGCCAGCAGTGAATCCGGGACAGGGGGGCTTCTTTTCTTT
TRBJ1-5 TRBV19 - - CASSRGGANQPQHF TGTGCCAGTAGTAGGGGGGGCGCGAATCAGCCCCAGCATTTT
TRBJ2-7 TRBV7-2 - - CASSLRGNYEQYF TGTGCCAGCAGCTTAAGGGGGAACTACGAGCAGTACTTC
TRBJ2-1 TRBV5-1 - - CASSFSQASNEQFF TGCGCCAGCAGCTTCTCCCAAGCCTCCAATGAGCAGTTCTTC
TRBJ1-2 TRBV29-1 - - CSVLRGSYGNYGYTF TGCAGCGTTCTCAGGGGTAGCTATGGTAACTATGGCTACACCTTC
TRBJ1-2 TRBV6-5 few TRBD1 CASTRGDRDYGYTF TGTGCCAGCACCCGGGGGGACAGGGATTATGGCTACACCTTC
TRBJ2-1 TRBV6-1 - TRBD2 CASSEAGTSLLEQFF TGTGCCAGCAGTGAAGCCGGGACTAGCTTACTTGAGCAGTTCTTC
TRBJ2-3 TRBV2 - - CASSERQGNTQYF TGTGCCAGCAGTGAAAGGCAGGGGAATACGCAGTATTTT
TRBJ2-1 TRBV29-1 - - CSGKQTGLYNEQFF TGCAGCGGAAAACAGACGGGGTTGTACAATGAGCAGTTCTTC
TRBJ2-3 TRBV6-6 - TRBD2 CASSSRLAVDTDTQYF TGTGCCAGCAGTTCGAGACTAGCGGTAGACACAGATACGCAGTATTTT
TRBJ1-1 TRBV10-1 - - CADRDFTKKNTEAFF TGCGCCGACCGGGACTTTACGAAAAAGAACACTGAAGCTTTCTTT
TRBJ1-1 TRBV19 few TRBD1 CASSTTGTGNTEAFF TGTGCCAGTAGTACAACCGGGACAGGGAACACTGAAGCTTTCTTT
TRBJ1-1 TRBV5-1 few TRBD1 CASSSGQGFVGTEAFF TGCGCCAGCAGTTCTGGACAGGGATTTGTTGGCACTGAAGCTTTCTTT
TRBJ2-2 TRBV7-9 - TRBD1 CASSPTTGSTGELFF TGTGCCAGCAGCCCCACGACAGGGAGCACCGGGGAGCTGTTTTTT
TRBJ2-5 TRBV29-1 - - CSVEPQGIESETQYF TGCAGCGTTGAACCCCAGGGAATCGAGTCGGAGACCCAGTACTTC
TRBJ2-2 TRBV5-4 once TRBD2 CASSFGGGRTGELFF TGTGCCAGCAGCTTTGGGGGGGGTAGAACCGGGGAGCTGTTTTTT
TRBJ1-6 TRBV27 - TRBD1 CASSARVRGHSPLHF TGTGCCAGCAGTGCCAGGGTTAGGGGGCATTCACCCCTCCACTTT
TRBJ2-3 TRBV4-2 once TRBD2 CASSQAGGAGGDTQYF TGTGCCAGCAGCCAAGCCGGTGGAGCGGGGGGCGATACGCAGTATTTT
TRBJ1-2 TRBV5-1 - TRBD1 CASNAGQAGYGYTF TGCGCCAGCAATGCGGGACAGGCGGGCTATGGCTACACCTTC
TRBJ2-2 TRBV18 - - CASSPLMAGTNTGELFF TGTGCCAGCTCACCACTGATGGCAGGGACAAACACCGGGGAGCTGTTTTTT
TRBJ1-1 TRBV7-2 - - CASSSRNQNTEAFF TGTGCCAGCAGCTCCAGAAACCAGAACACTGAAGCTTTCTTT
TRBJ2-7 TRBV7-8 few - CASSRAGGFYEQYF TGTGCCAGCAGTCGCGCAGGGGGGTTCTACGAGCAGTACTTC